This TCR beta chain was sequenced in a study of blood T cell repertoires in COVID-19. The assay was immunoSEQ multiplex PCR, and TCRdb's table has in-frame clones only and misses some. The sample consists of 94,000 or so clones, roughly 88% of them appearing once. J was trimmed by 7 bases and V by 1 base; bases with no gene match: 4. This CDR3 is built from 14 residues. Per germline, CDR1 SGHTA and CDR2 FQGNSA. The clonotype originates from a woman in her seventies with acute or convalescent COVID-19. The V gene is TRBV7-2, the J gene TRBJ1-2; 9 bases map to TRBD1. Specimen: peripheral blood. Here the CDR3 reads CASSLDNRGLGYTF. DNA for the CDR3: TGTGCCAGCAGCTTAGATAACAGGGGGCTTGGCTACACCTTC.